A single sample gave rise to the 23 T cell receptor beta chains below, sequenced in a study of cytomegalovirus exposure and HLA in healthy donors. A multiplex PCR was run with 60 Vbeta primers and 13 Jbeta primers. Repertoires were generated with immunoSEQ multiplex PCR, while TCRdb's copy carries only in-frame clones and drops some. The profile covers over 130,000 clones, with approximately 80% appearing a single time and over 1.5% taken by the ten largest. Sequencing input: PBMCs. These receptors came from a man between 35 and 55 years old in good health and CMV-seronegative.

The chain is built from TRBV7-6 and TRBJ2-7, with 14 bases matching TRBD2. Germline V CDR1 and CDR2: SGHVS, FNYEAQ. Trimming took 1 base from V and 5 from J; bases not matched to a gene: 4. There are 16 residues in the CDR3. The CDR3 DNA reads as TGTGCCAGCAGCTTAGATCGACTAGCGGGAGGGCACGAGCAGTACTTC. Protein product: CASSLDRLAGGHEQYF.

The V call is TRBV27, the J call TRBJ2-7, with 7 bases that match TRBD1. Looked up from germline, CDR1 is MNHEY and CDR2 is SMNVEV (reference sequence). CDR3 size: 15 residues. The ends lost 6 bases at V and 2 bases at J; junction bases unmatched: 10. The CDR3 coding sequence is TGTGCCAGCAGAGGAATCGGACAGGACCCCTACGAGCAGTACTTC. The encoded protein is CASRGIGQDPYEQYF.

The CDR3 spells CASSQATGTSGGEQYF. CDR3 in DNA: TGCGCCAGCAGCCAAGCCACCGGGACTAGCGGGGGGGAGCAGTACTTC. The V call is TRBV4-1, the J call TRBJ2-5; 16 bases are a match to TRBD2. This CDR3 is built from 16 residues. The germline gives CDR1 MGHRA, CDR2 YSYEKL. After removal of 1 base from V and 11 bases from J, the junction contained 7 bases not matched to a gene.

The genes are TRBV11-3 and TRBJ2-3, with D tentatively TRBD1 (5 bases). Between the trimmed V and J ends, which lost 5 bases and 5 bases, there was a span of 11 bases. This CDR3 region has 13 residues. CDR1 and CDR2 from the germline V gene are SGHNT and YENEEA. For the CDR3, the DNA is TGTGCCAGCAGCGCAGGGCGAGGAGATACGCAGTATTTT. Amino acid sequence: CASSAGRGDTQYF.

The CDR3 nucleotides read TGTGCCAGTAGTTTCGGGAACACCGGGGAGCTGTTTTTT. Encoded protein: CASSFGNTGELFF. The chain recombines TRBV19 with TRBJ2-2; D remains unclear. The CDR3 is 13 amino acids. The ends were cut back, 5 bases at V and 1 base at J, with 5 bases in the middle. Germline V gene data show CDR1 as LNHDA and CDR2 as SQIVND (reference sequence).

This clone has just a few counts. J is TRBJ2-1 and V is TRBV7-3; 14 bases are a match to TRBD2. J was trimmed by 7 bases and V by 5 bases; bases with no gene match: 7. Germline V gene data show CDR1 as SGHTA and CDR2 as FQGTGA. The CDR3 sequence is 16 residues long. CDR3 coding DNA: TGTGCCAGCAGCACGGGACGACTAGCGGGGGGGAATGAGCAGTTCTTC. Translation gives CASSTGRLAGGNEQFF.

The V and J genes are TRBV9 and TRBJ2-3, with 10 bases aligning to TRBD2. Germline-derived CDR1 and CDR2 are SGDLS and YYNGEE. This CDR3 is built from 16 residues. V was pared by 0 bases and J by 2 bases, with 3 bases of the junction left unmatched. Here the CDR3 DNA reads TGTGCCAGCAGCGTAGATACTAGCGGGGTCACAGATACGCAGTATTTT. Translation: CASSVDTSGVTDTQYF.

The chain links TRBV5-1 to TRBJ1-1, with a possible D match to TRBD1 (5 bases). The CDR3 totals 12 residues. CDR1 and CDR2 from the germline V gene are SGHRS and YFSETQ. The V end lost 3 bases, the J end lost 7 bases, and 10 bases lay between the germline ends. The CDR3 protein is CASSSRDSEAFF. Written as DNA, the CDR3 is TGCGCCAGCAGCTCTAGAGACAGTGAAGCTTTCTTT.

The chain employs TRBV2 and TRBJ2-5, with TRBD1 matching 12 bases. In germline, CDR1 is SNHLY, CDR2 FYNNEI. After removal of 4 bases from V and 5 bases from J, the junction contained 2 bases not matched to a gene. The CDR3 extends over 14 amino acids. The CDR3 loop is CASSGDRGRETQYF. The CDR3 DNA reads TGTGCCAGCAGTGGGGACAGGGGGCGGGAGACCCAGTACTTC.

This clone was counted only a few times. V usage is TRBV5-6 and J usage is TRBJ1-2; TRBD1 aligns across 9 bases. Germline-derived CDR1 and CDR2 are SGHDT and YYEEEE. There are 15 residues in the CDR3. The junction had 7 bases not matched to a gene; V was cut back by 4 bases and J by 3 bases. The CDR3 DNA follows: TGTGCCAGCAGCCCCGGGACAGGGAGGGACTATGGCTACACCTTC. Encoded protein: CASSPGTGRDYGYTF.

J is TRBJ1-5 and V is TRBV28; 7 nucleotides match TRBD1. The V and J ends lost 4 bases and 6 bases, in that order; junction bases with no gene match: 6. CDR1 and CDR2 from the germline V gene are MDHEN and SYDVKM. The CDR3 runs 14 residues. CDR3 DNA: TGTGCCAGCAGTTCCTCGCAGGGGGGTCAGCCCCAGCATTTT. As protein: CASSSSQGGQPQHF. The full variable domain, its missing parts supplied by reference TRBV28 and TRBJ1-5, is DVKVTQSSRYLVKRTGEKVFLECVQDMDHENMFWYRQDPGLGLRLIYFSYDVKMKEKGDIPEGYSVSREKKERFSLILESASTNQTSMYLCASSSSQGGQPQHFGDGTRLSIL.

CDR3 sequence: CATSRGAGAVTDTQYF. Written as DNA, the CDR3 is TGTGCCACCAGCAGAGGGGCGGGGGCGGTCACAGATACGCAGTATTTT. The chain uses TRBV15 and TRBJ2-3, with D perhaps matching TRBD2 (7 bases). Germline V gene lookup returns CDR1 LNHNV and CDR2 YYDKDF (reference sequence). The V gene lost 1 base and the J gene lost 2 bases, with 13 bases spanning the gap. There are 16 residues in the CDR3. The variable domain in full, completed from reference TRBV15 and TRBJ2-3, reads DAMVIQNPRYQVTQFGKPVTLSCSQTLNHNVMYWYQQKSSQAPKLLFHYYDKDFNNEADTPDNFQSRRPNTSFCFLDIRSPGLGDTAMYLCATSRGAGAVTDTQYFGPGTRLTVL.

The CDR3 sequence is CASSSQRPTSGALNDTQYF. The CDR3 coding sequence is TGCGCCAGCAGCTCACAACGCCCGACTAGCGGGGCCTTGAATGATACGCAGTATTTT. This chain connects TRBV5-1 to TRBJ2-3; 11 bases match TRBD2. V lost 3 bases to trimming and J lost 6 bases; unmatched junction nucleotides: 18. CDR3 size: 19 residues. Germline CDR1 SGHRS, CDR2 YFSETQ.

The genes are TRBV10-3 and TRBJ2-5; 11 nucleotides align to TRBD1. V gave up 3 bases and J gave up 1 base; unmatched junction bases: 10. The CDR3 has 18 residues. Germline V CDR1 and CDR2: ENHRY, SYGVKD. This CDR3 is CAISEPDRGRRGQETQYF. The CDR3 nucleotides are TGTGCCATCAGTGAACCGGACAGGGGGCGTAGAGGCCAAGAGACCCAGTACTTC.

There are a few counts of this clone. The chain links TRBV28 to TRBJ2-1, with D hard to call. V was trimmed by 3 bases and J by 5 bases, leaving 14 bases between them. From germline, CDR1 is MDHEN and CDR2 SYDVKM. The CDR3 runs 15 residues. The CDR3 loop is CASSFSLSRDNEQFF. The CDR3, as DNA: TGTGCCAGCAGTTTTAGCTTGAGCCGCGACAATGAGCAGTTCTTC.

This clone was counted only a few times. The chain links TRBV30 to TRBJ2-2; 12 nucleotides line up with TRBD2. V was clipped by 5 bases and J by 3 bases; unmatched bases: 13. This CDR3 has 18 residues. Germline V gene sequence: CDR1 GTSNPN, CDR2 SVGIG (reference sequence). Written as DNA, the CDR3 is TGTGCCTGGGGTGCTCGGCTAGCGGGGGGGCCATACACCGGGGAGCTGTTTTTT. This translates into CAWGARLAGGPYTGELFF.

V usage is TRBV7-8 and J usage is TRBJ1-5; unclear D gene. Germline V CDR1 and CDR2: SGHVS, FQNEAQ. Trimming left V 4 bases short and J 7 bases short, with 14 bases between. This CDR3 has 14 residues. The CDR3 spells CASSSGSGSQPQHF. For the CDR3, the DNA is TGTGCCAGCAGCTCGGGGTCCGGAAGCCAGCCCCAGCATTTT.

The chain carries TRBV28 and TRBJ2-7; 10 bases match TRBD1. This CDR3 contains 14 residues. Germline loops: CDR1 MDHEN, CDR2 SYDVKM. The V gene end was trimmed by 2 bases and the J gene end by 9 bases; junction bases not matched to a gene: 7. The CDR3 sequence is CASSLIGQGDGQYF. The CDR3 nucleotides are TGTGCCAGCAGTTTAATCGGACAGGGGGACGGGCAGTACTTC.

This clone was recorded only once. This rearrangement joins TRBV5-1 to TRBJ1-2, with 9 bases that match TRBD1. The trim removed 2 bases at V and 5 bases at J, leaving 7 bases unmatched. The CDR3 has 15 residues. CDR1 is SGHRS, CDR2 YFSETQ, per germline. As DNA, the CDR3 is TGCGCCAGCAGCTTCGGGACAGGGAGTCAATATGGCTACACCTTC. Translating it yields CASSFGTGSQYGYTF. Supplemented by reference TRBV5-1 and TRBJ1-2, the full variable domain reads KAGVTQTPRYLIKTRGQQVTLSCSPISGHRSVSWYQQTPGQGLQFLFEYFSETQRNKGNFPGRFSGRQFSNSRSEMNVSTLELGDSALYLCASSFGTGSQYGYTFGSGTRLTVV.

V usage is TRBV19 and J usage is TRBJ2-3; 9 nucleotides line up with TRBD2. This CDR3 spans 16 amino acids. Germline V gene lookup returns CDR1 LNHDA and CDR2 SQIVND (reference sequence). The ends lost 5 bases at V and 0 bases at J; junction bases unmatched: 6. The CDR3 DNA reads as TGTGCCAGTAGTTGGTCTAGCGGGACTAGCACAGATACGCAGTATTTT. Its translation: CASSWSSGTSTDTQYF.

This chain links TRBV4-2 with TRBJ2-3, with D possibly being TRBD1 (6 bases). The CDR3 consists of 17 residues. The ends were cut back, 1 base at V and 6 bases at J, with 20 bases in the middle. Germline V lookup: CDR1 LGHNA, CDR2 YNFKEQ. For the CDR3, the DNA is TGTGCCAGCAGCCAAGGGGGGCAGGGGCCCCCACGGGATACGCAGTATTTT. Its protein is CASSQGGQGPPRDTQYF.

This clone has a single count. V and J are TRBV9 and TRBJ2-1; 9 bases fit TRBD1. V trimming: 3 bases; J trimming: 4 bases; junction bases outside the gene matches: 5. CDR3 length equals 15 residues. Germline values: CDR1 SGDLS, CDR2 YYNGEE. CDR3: CASSAGTGTYNEQFF. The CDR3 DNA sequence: TGTGCCAGCAGCGCCGGGACAGGGACATACAATGAGCAGTTCTTC.

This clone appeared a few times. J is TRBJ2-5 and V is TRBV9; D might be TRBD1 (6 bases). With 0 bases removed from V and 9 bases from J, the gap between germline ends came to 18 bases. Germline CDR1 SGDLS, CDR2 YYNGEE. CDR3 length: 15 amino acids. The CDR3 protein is CASSVGTAGQGSQYF. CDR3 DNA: TGTGCCAGCAGCGTAGGGACAGCCGGCCAAGGGTCCCAGTACTTC.